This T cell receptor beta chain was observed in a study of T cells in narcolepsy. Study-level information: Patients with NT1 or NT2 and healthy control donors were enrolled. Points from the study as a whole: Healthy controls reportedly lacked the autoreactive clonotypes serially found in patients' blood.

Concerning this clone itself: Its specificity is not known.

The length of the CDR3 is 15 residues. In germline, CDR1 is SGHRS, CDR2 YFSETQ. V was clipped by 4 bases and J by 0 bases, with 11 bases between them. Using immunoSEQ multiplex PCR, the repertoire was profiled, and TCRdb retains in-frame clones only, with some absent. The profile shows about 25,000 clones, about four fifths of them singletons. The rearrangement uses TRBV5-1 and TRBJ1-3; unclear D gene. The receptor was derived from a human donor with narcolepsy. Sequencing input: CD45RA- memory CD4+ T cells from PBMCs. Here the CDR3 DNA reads TGCGCCAGCAGCCTAGCCGGGATCTCTGGAAACACCATATATTTT. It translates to CASSLAGISGNTIYF.